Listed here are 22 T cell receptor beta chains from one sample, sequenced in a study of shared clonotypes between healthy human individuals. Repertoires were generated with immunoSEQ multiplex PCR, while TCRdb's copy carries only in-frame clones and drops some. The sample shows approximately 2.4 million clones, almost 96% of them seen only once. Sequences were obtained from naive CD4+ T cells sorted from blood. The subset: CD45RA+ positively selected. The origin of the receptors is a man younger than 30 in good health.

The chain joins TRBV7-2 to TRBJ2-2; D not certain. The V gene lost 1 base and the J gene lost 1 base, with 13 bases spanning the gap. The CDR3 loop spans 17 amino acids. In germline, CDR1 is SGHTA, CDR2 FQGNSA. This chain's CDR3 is CASSLVLSRGNTGELFF. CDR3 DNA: TGTGCCAGCAGCTTAGTATTGAGTAGAGGGAACACCGGGGAGCTGTTTTTT.

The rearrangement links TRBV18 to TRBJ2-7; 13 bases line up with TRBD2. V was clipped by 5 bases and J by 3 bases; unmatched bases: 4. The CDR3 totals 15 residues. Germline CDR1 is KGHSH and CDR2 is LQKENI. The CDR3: CASSVTSGGDYEQYF. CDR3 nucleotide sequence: TGTGCCAGCTCAGTAACTAGCGGGGGGGACTACGAGCAGTACTTC.

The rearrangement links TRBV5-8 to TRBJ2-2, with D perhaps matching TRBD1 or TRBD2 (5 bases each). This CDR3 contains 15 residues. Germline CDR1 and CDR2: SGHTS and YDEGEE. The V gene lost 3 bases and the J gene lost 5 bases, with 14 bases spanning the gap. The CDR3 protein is CASSWAWGSTGELFF. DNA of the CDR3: TGTGCCAGCAGCTGGGCTTGGGGGAGTACCGGGGAGCTGTTTTTT.

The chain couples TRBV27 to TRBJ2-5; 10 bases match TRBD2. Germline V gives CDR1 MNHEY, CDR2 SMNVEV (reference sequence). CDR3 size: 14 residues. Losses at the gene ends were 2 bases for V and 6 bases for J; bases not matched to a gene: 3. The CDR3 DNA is TGTGCCAGCAGTTTACTTAGCGGGGGGAAGACCCAGTACTTC. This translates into CASSLLSGGKTQYF.

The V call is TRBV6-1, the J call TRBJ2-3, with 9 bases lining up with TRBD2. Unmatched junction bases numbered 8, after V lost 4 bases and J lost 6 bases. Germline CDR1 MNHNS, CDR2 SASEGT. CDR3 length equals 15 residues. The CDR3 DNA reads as TGTGCCAGCAGTGTGGGCGGGGGGGCCGTGGATACGCAGTATTTT. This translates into CASSVGGGAVDTQYF.

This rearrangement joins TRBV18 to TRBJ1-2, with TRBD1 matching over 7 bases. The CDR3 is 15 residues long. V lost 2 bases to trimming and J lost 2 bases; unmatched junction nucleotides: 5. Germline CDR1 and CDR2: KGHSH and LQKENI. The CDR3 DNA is TGTGCCAGCTCACCAACGGGACAGCCAAACTATGGCTACACCTTC. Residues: CASSPTGQPNYGYTF.

The DNA for the CDR3 is TGTGCCAGCATCGGGACACCCGGCGGACACCACTACGAGCAGTACTTC. It encodes CASIGTPGGHHYEQYF. V and J are TRBV28 and TRBJ2-7, with D perhaps matching TRBD1 (6 bases). The CDR3 length is 16 residues. Per germline, CDR1 MDHEN and CDR2 SYDVKM. Trimming took 7 bases from V and 3 from J, leaving 22 bases between them.

The CDR3 here is CASSPIGLAADTQYF. For the CDR3, the DNA is TGTGCCAGCAGCCCAATAGGACTAGCCGCAGATACGCAGTATTTT. The gene calls are TRBV6-1 and TRBJ2-3, with TRBD2 matching over 8 bases. With V trimmed by 6 bases and J by 4 bases, 9 bases remained unmatched. Looked up from germline, CDR1 is MNHNS and CDR2 is SASEGT. The CDR3 loop spans 15 amino acids.

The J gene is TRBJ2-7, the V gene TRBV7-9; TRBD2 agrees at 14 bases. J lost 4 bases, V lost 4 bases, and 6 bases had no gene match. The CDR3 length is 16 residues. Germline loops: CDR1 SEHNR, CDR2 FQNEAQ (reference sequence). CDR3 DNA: TGTGCCAGCAGCTCTGCCGGGACTAGCGGGAGATACGAGCAGTACTTC. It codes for CASSSAGTSGRYEQYF.

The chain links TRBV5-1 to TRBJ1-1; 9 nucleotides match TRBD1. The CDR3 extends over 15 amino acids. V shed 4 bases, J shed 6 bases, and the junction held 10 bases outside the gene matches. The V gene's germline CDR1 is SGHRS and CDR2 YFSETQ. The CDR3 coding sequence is TGCGCCAGCAGCCTGGGACAGGGTCTTTTCGCTGAAGCTTTCTTT. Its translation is CASSLGQGLFAEAFF.

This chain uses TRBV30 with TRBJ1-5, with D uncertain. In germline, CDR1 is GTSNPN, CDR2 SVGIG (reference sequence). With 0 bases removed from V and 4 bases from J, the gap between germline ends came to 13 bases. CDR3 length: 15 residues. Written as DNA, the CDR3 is TGTGCCTGGAGTGTCGGGCCAGGAGAAAATCAGCCCCAGCATTTT. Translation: CAWSVGPGENQPQHF.

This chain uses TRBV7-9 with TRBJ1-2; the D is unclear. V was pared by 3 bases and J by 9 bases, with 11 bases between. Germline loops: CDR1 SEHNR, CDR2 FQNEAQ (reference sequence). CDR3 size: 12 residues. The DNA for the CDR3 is TGTGCCAGCAGCTTTAATGGGAACAGCTACACCTTC. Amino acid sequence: CASSFNGNSYTF.

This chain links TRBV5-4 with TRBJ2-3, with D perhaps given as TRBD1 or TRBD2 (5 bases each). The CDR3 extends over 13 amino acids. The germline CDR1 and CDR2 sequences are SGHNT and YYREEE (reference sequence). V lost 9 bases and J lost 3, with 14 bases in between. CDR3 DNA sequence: TGTGCCACCCGAGGGGCAGGGACAGATACGCAGTATTTT. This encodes CATRGAGTDTQYF.

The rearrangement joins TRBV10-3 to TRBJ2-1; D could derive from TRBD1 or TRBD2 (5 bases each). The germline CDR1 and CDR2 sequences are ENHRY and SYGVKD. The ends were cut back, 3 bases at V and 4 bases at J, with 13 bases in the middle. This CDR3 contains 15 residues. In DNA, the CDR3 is TGTGCCATCAGTGACGTGACAGACTATTACAATGAGCAGTTCTTC. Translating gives CAISDVTDYYNEQFF.

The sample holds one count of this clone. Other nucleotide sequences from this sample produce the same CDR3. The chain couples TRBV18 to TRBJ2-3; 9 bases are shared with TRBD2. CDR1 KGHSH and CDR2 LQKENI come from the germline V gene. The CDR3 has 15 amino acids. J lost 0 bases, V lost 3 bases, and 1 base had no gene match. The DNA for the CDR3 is TGTGCCAGCTCACCGCTAGCGGGAAGCACAGATACGCAGTATTTT. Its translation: CASSPLAGSTDTQYF. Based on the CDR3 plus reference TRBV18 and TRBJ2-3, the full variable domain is NAGVMQNPRHLVRRRGQEARLRCSPMKGHSHVYWYRQLPEEGLKFMVYLQKENIIDESGMPKERFSAEFPKEGPSILRIQQVVRGDSAAYFCASSPLAGSTDTQYFGPGTRLTVL.

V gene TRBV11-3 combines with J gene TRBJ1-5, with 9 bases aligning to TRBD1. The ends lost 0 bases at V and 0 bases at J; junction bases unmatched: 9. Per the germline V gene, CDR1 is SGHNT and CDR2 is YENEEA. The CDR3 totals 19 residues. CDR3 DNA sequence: TGTGCCAGCAGCTTAGACGTAGGGACAGGGAATTTTAGCAATCAGCCCCAGCATTTT. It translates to CASSLDVGTGNFSNQPQHF. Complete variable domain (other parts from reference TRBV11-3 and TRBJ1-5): EAGVVQSPRYKIIEKKQPVAFWCNPISGHNTLYWYLQNLGQGPELLIRYENEEAVDDSQLPKDRFSAERLKGVDSTLKIQPAELGDSAVYLCASSLDVGTGNFSNQPQHFGDGTRLSIL.

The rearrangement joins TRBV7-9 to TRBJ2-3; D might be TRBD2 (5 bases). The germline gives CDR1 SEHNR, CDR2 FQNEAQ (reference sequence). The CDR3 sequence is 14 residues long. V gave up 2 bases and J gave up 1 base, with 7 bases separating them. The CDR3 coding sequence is TGTGCCAGCAGCTTACGGACTGGCACAGATACGCAGTATTTT. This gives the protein CASSLRTGTDTQYF.

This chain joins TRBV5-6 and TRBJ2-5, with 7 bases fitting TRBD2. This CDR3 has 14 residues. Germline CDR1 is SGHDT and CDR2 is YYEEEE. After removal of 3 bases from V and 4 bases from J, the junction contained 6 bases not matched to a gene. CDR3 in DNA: TGTGCCAGCAGCTCGGGGAGGGTCTTAGAGACCCAGTACTTC. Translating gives CASSSGRVLETQYF.

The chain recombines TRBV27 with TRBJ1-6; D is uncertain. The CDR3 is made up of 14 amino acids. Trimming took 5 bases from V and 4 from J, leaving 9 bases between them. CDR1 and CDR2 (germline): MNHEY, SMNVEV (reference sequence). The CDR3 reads CASSVVGYNSPLHF. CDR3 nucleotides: TGTGCCAGCAGTGTAGTAGGTTATAATTCACCCCTCCACTTT.

CDR3 bases: TGTGCCAGCTCACCTTTTGGGGTCCCGAACACCGGGGAGCTGTTTTTT. Amino acid sequence: CASSPFGVPNTGELFF. The chain links TRBV18 to TRBJ2-2, with D unresolved. This CDR3 has 16 residues. CDR1 is KGHSH and CDR2 is LQKENI in the germline V gene. Trimming took 3 bases from V and 0 from J, leaving 11 bases between them.

CDR3 residues: CASKFPFLSEQYF. CDR3 DNA: TGTGCCAGTAAATTTCCGTTTTTGAGCGAGCAGTACTTC. The chain has TRBV2 and TRBJ2-7; D call uncertain. Germline values: CDR1 SNHLY, CDR2 FYNNEI. The CDR3 has 13 amino acids. The V gene lost 9 bases and the J gene lost 6 bases, with 18 bases spanning the gap.

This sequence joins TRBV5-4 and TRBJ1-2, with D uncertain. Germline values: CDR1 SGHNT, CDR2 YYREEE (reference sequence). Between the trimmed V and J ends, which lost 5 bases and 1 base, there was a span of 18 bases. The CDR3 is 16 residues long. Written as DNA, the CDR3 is TGTGCCAGCAGGCCTTCCCTGGGAAACCTTAACTATGGCTACACCTTC. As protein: CASRPSLGNLNYGYTF.